Listed below are T cell receptor beta chains from one sample, sequenced in a study of tumor and adjacent non-tumor tissue in lung cancer. MiXCR, run by TCRdb on the multiplex PCR reads, gives a single entry per CDR3 protein. The sample lists 45,000 to 65,000 distinct CDR3 sequences, just under 75% occurring once. The specimen sequenced was distant non-tumor lung tissue. The receptors originated from a woman aged 55 to 70 with non-small cell lung cancer. Each CDR3 is given with its conserved first and last residue.

V: TRBV11-2; J: TRBJ2-3; CDR3: CASSLVLGGGDTQYF
V: TRBV4-3; J: TRBJ1-5; CDR3: CASSQGDGGYQPQQF
V: TRBV11-2; J: TRBJ2-2; CDR3: CASGPPQGGRNTWELFF
V: TRBV12-3/TRBV12-4; J: TRBJ1-4; CDR3: CASSLGQEKPFF
V: TRBV7-8; J: TRBJ2-5; CDR3: CASCYRQNQETQYF
V: TRBV12-3/TRBV12-4; J: TRBJ1-1; CDR3: CASTDLGEVALF
V: TRBV5-4; J: TRBJ2-7; CDR3: CASSFTRTPYEQYF
V: TRBV7-9; J: TRBJ2-1; CDR3: CASSSGPSRNEQFF
V: TRBV11-2; J: TRBJ2-2; CDR3: CTRSPTGTVGGELFF
V: TRBV6-5; J: TRBJ1-1; CDR3: CASRDTWGVNTEAFF
V: TRBV11-3; J: TRBJ2-1; CDR3: CAGSLSGTSGSNEQFF
V: TRBV21-1; J: TRBJ2-4; CDR3: CASCLTGLAKNIQYF
V: TRBV7-2; J: TRBJ2-7; CDR3: CASSPQRYEQYF
V: TRBV4-3; J: TRBJ2-2; CDR3: CASCQDQQGAWTRAGELFF
V: TRBV6-2/TRBV6-3; J: TRBJ2-1; CDR3: CASGYNGLEEFF
V: TRBV28; J: TRBJ1-4; CDR3: CASSFLGPNEKLFF